Shown below are 25 T cell receptor beta chains from a single sample sequenced in a study of blood T cell repertoires in COVID-19. Only in-frame clones appear in the TCRdb table, and some are missing; sequencing was by immunoSEQ multiplex PCR. The table records around 81,000 clones, around 80% of them present only once. The source material was peripheral blood. All receptors derive from a human donor in a cohort sampled during active COVID-19.

This chain joins TRBV28 and TRBJ1-1; TRBD1 might be the D (5 bases). The germline CDR1 and CDR2 sequences are MDHEN and SYDVKM. The V end lost 3 bases, the J end lost 1 base, and 15 bases lay between the germline ends. This CDR3 spans 16 amino acids. CDR3 loop: CASSFSGRGGNTEAFF. The CDR3 nucleotides are TGTGCCAGCAGTTTTTCTGGTCGGGGGGGGAACACTGAAGCTTTCTTT. The whole variable domain, remainder taken from reference TRBV28 and TRBJ1-1, is DVKVTQSSRYLVKRTGEKVFLECVQDMDHENMFWYRQDPGLGLRLIYFSYDVKMKEKGDIPEGYSVSREKKERFSLILESASTNQTSMYLCASSFSGRGGNTEAFFGQGTRLTVV.

V usage is TRBV2 and J usage is TRBJ1-5; D is unresolved. The CDR3 consists of 14 residues. Trimming left V 8 bases short and J 0 bases short, with 11 bases between. CDR1 and CDR2 (germline): SNHLY, FYNNEI. CDR3 in amino acids: CASVQEYSNQPQHF. Here the CDR3 DNA reads TGTGCCAGCGTGCAGGAATATAGCAATCAGCCCCAGCATTTT.

This rearrangement joins TRBV29-1 to TRBJ1-5; D may be TRBD1 (5 bases). The CDR3 has 13 amino acids. V was shortened by 3 bases and J by 2 bases, with 8 bases between the two germline ends. Germline V lookup: CDR1 SQVTM, CDR2 ANQGSEA. CDR3 DNA sequence: TGCAGCGTTGAGGGGGGGGGCAATCAGCCCCAGCATTTT. It encodes CSVEGGGNQPQHF.

V gene TRBV6-5 combines with J gene TRBJ1-2, with D unclear. In germline, CDR1 is MNHEY, CDR2 SVGAGI. Trimming cost V 0 bases and J 3 bases, with 11 bases left between them. The CDR3 spans 15 residues. The CDR3 reads CASSYSRSSDYGYTF. The CDR3 coding sequence is TGTGCCAGCAGTTACTCGCGGAGTTCTGACTATGGCTACACCTTC.

This chain links TRBV6-5 with TRBJ2-7; D not resolved. V was clipped by 4 bases and J by 0 bases, with 13 bases between them. The V gene's germline CDR1 is MNHEY and CDR2 SVGAGI. The CDR3 runs to 15 residues. As DNA, the CDR3 is TGTGCCAGCAGTTTGAGAGGTGGTTTCTCCTACGAGCAGTACTTC. Translated, it gives CASSLRGGFSYEQYF.

The V and J genes are TRBV5-1 and TRBJ2-7, with D maybe TRBD1 (6 bases). The CDR3 totals 14 residues. CDR1 SGHRS and CDR2 YFSETQ come from the germline V gene. V dropped 4 bases and J dropped 0 bases, with 11 bases sitting between them. The CDR3 nucleotides are TGCGCCAGCAGCCCGGACAGAAACTCCTACGAGCAGTACTTC. It yields the protein CASSPDRNSYEQYF. The variable domain in full, completed from reference TRBV5-1 and TRBJ2-7, reads KAGVTQTPRYLIKTRGQQVTLSCSPISGHRSVSWYQQTPGQGLQFLFEYFSETQRNKGNFPGRFSGRQFSNSRSEMNVSTLELGDSALYLCASSPDRNSYEQYFGPGTRLTVT.

The rearrangement links TRBV9 to TRBJ2-5; 8 bases are a match to TRBD2. Germline CDR1 reads SGDLS; CDR2 reads YYNGEE. The CDR3 runs to 16 residues. Losses at the gene ends were 1 base for V and 3 bases for J; bases not matched to a gene: 8. CDR3 nucleotide sequence: TGTGCCAGCAGCGTAACCATGACTAGCGCTAAAGAGACCCAGTACTTC. Translating it yields CASSVTMTSAKETQYF. Filled out from reference TRBV9 and TRBJ2-5, the complete variable domain reads DSGVTQTPKHLITATGQRVTLRCSPRSGDLSVYWYQQSLDQGLQFLIQYYNGEERAKGNILERFSAQQFPDLHSELNLSSLELGDSALYFCASSVTMTSAKETQYFGPGTRLLVL.

V is TRBV5-1 and J is TRBJ1-2, with 9 bases fitting TRBD1. The CDR3 totals 14 residues. CDR1 SGHRS and CDR2 YFSETQ come from the germline V gene. J lost 5 bases, V lost 4 bases, and 6 bases had no gene match. CDR3 amino acids: CASSPTDRGYGYTF. The CDR3 bases are TGCGCCAGCAGCCCTACGGACAGGGGATATGGCTACACCTTC.

The genes are TRBV9 and TRBJ1-4; tentatively, D is TRBD1 (5 bases). The V gene's germline CDR1 is SGDLS and CDR2 YYNGEE. V was cut by 4 bases and J by 6 bases, with 13 bases left in between. The CDR3 length is 14 residues. The CDR3 here is CASSSDSIHEKLFF. The CDR3 DNA reads TGTGCCAGCAGCTCAGACAGCATCCATGAAAAACTGTTTTTT.

This rearrangement joins TRBV7-2 to TRBJ2-3, with 11 bases lining up with TRBD2. With 5 bases clipped from V and 5 bases from J, the junction kept 9 bases outside the gene matches. The CDR3 has 16 amino acids. The germline V gene has CDR1 SGHTA and CDR2 FQGNSA. CDR3 protein: CASSLNSGGAKDTQYF. The CDR3 DNA reads as TGTGCCAGCAGCCTCAATAGCGGGGGGGCCAAAGATACGCAGTATTTT.

The gene calls are TRBV12-5 and TRBJ2-6; D is undetermined. Germline loops: CDR1 LGHNT, CDR2 FRNRAP. This CDR3 region has 15 residues. V shed 7 bases and J shed 0 bases, with 10 bases lying between them. The CDR3 sequence: CASVPDFSGANVLTF. Here the CDR3 DNA reads TGTGCTAGTGTTCCCGACTTCTCTGGGGCCAACGTCCTGACTTTC.

The rearrangement joins TRBV4-2 to TRBJ1-3, with TRBD1 identical over 7 bases. From germline, CDR1 is LGHNA and CDR2 YNFKEQ. Trimming removed 6 bases from V and 3 bases from J; junction bases left unmatched: 5. The CDR3 sequence is 14 residues long. As DNA, the CDR3 is TGTGCCAGCAGTGAGGGGGCGCTTGGAAACACCATATATTTT. Protein sequence: CASSEGALGNTIYF.

The chain uses TRBV25-1 and TRBJ1-6, with 10 nucleotides matching TRBD1. Germline V gene data show CDR1 as MGHDK and CDR2 as SYGVNS. The CDR3 consists of 15 residues. With 7 bases clipped from V and 7 bases from J, the junction kept 7 bases outside the gene matches. The CDR3 is CASTRSGQGNSPLHF. Here the CDR3 DNA reads TGTGCCAGCACCCGATCGGGACAGGGGAATTCACCCCTCCACTTT.

J is TRBJ1-2 and V is TRBV6-5; TRBD1 matches at 7 bases. The CDR3 sequence is 15 residues long. Germline lookup yields CDR1 MNHEY and CDR2 SVGAGI. Trimming removed 1 base from V and 6 bases from J; junction bases left unmatched: 8. As DNA, the CDR3 is TGTGCCAGCAGTTACTTACAGGGGCCCGGGAATGGCTACACCTTC. Translated, it gives CASSYLQGPGNGYTF.

This clone has a single count. The rearrangement links TRBV3-1 (or the pseudogene TRBV3-2) to TRBJ1-4; TRBD1 matches 10 bases. J was trimmed by 5 bases and V by 3 bases; bases with no gene match: 6. Germline lookup yields CDR1 LGHDT and CDR2 YNNKEL (reference sequence). The CDR3 is made up of 16 amino acids. The DNA for the CDR3 is TGTGCCAGCAGCCAGTACCCGGGACAGGGGAATGAAAAACTGTTTTTT. This sequence encodes CASSQYPGQGNEKLFF.

Comments on this clone: Relative to the germline gene, one junction end is altered; a read error may explain this. The genes are TRBV13 and TRBJ1-2; no clear D. Germline V CDR1 and CDR2: PRHDT, FYEKMQ (reference sequence). CDR3 length equals 12 residues. CDR3 amino acids: CASSLAGYGYTF. The CDR3, as DNA: TGTGCCAGCAGTTTAGCGGGGTATGGCTACACCTTC.

This clone was observed a handful of times. The V and J genes are TRBV9 and TRBJ1-1; tentatively, D is TRBD1 (6 bases). Trimming took off 0 bases at V and 4 bases at J, with 13 bases between the two ends. Germline V gene data show CDR1 as SGDLS and CDR2 as YYNGEE. The CDR3 runs 15 residues. This chain's CDR3 is CASSVVPGAGTEAFF. DNA for the CDR3: TGTGCCAGCAGCGTAGTGCCAGGGGCGGGCACTGAAGCTTTCTTT.

The chain carries TRBV7-8 and TRBJ1-5; D possibly corresponds to TRBD1 (5 bases). Germline V gene sequence: CDR1 SGHVS, CDR2 FQNEAQ. The ends were cut back, 3 bases at V and 2 bases at J, with 8 bases in the middle. There are 14 residues in the CDR3. Here the CDR3 DNA reads TGTGCCAGCAGCTTGCCGGGGGGCAATCAGCCCCAGCATTTT. This encodes CASSLPGGNQPQHF. The full variable domain, with the rest looked up from reference TRBV7-8 and TRBJ1-5, is GAGVSQSPRYKVAKRGQDVALRCDPISGHVSLFWYQQALGQGPEFLTYFQNEAQLDKSGLPSDRFFAERPEGSVSTLKIQRTQQEDSAVYLCASSLPGGNQPQHFGDGTRLSIL.

This chain connects TRBV5-1 to TRBJ1-6, with 10 nucleotides matching TRBD1. The CDR3 extends over 16 amino acids. The germline gives CDR1 SGHRS, CDR2 YFSETQ. The V gene end was trimmed by 3 bases and the J gene end by 10 bases; junction bases not matched to a gene: 10. CDR3 amino acids: CASSSRQGARQSPLHF. The CDR3 DNA is TGCGCCAGCAGCTCCCGACAGGGGGCTAGACAATCACCCCTCCACTTT.

This clone has a handful of counts. The rearrangement joins TRBV27 to TRBJ1-2; unclear D gene. Trimming cost V 8 bases and J 2 bases, with 9 bases left between them. The length of the CDR3 is 12 residues. CDR1 MNHEY and CDR2 SMNVEV come from the germline V gene (reference sequence). CDR3 DNA: TGTGCCAGCCGACATCAAAACTATGGCTACACCTTC. The encoded protein is CASRHQNYGYTF.

This chain joins TRBV6-2 or TRBV6-3 and TRBJ1-2; D is ambiguous. Germline assignment: CDR1 MNHEY and CDR2 SVGEGT. CDR3 length: 12 amino acids. V was clipped by 2 bases and J by 1 base, with 2 bases between them. CDR3 sequence (DNA): TGTGCCAGCAGTTACCGTAACTATGGCTACACCTTC. Amino acids: CASSYRNYGYTF.

V gene TRBV7-2 combines with J gene TRBJ2-7; 7 bases line up with TRBD1. With 5 bases clipped from V and 0 bases from J, the junction kept 4 bases outside the gene matches. This CDR3 region has 14 residues. The germline V gene encodes CDR1 SGHTA and CDR2 FQGNSA. In DNA, the CDR3 is TGTGCCAGCAGCCAGAGGACAGGCTCCTACGAGCAGTACTTC. This sequence encodes CASSQRTGSYEQYF.

The CDR3, as DNA: TGCGCCAGCATGCGGACAGATACGCAGTATTTT. Translation gives CASMRTDTQYF. This chain links TRBV5-1 with TRBJ2-3; no definite D call. The CDR3 extends over 11 amino acids. In germline, CDR1 is SGHRS, CDR2 YFSETQ. Trimming removed 6 bases at V and 3 bases at J, with 5 bases between.

V gene TRBV6-2 or TRBV6-3 combines with J gene TRBJ2-3; maybe TRBD1 (5 bases). CDR3 length: 14 amino acids. Germline lookup yields CDR1 MNHEY and CDR2 SVGEGT. V lost 2 bases and J 2 bases, leaving 8 bases between the germline ends. The CDR3 DNA sequence: TGTGCCAGCAGTTACGACAGACCCACAGATACGCAGTATTTT. Translated, it gives CASSYDRPTDTQYF.

The J gene is TRBJ2-5, the V gene TRBV7-2; D perhaps matches TRBD1 (5 bases). The CDR3 has 13 residues. Trimming removed 3 bases from V and 4 bases from J, with 9 bases in between. The germline V gene has CDR1 SGHTA and CDR2 FQGNSA. For the CDR3, the DNA is TGTGCCAGCAGCTTGGGCAGGGCAGAGACCCAGTACTTC. Encoded protein: CASSLGRAETQYF.